The 24 T cell receptor beta chains reported below all come from one sample, sequenced in a study of OX40 agonist ivuxolimab in advanced cancers. The assay was immunoSEQ multiplex PCR, and TCRdb's table has in-frame clones only and misses some. The sample lists some 25,000 clones; approximately 73% were seen once. Sample: CD4+ or CD8+ T cells sorted from blood, taken in a trial of the OX40 agonist ivuxolimab. All receptors derive from an adult with an advanced solid tumor such as melanoma, head and neck, liver or kidney cancer.

This clone was seen repeatedly, ten times or more. The CDR3 region has the DNA TGTGCCAGCGAAGGGACCGGACAGGGGGCGTTTTTCTATGGCTACACCTTC. As protein: CASEGTGQGAFFYGYTF. The chain employs TRBV5-6 and TRBJ1-2; 11 bases agree with TRBD1. Germline trimming cut 7 bases from V and 4 bases from J; bases unmatched to any gene: 15. This CDR3 has 17 amino acids. The germline CDR1 and CDR2 sequences are SGHDT and YYEEEE.

The chain joins TRBV11-2 to TRBJ2-7; no definite D call. Trimming pared 4 bases from V and 4 bases from J, leaving 8 bases between. The CDR3 is 12 residues long. The germline V gene encodes CDR1 SGHAT and CDR2 FQNNGV. DNA for the CDR3: TGTGCCAGCAGCTCAGTGGGGTACGAGCAGTACTTC. Its protein product is CASSSVGYEQYF.

V is TRBV11-3 and J is TRBJ2-2; D unclear. This CDR3 comprises 13 residues. Germline V gene data show CDR1 as SGHNT and CDR2 as YENEEA. Trimming took 6 bases from V and 1 from J, leaving 6 bases between them. The CDR3: CASSSRNTGELFF. The CDR3, as DNA: TGTGCCAGCAGTTCTAGGAACACCGGGGAGCTGTTTTTT. Filled out from reference TRBV11-3 and TRBJ2-2, the complete variable domain reads EAGVVQSPRYKIIEKKQPVAFWCNPISGHNTLYWYLQNLGQGPELLIRYENEEAVDDSQLPKDRFSAERLKGVDSTLKIQPAELGDSAVYLCASSSRNTGELFFGEGSRLTVL.

This clone was picked up a small number of times. The chain is built from TRBV5-6 and TRBJ2-4; TRBD2 might be the D (7 bases). The V end was cut by 1 base, the J end by 0 bases, with 17 bases between. The CDR3 spans 18 residues. Germline V CDR1 and CDR2: SGHDT, YYEEEE. CDR3 sequence (DNA): TGTGCCAGCAGCTTGAGGAAACTGGGGGGGCTAGCCAAAAACATTCAGTACTTC. Residues: CASSLRKLGGLAKNIQYF.

This clone was found once. The chain carries TRBV11-2 and TRBJ2-7; D is unclear. V was cut by 3 bases and J by 3 bases, with 15 bases left in between. Germline assignment: CDR1 SGHAT and CDR2 FQNNGV. The CDR3 length is 15 residues. The CDR3: CASSFMPAGDYEQYF. CDR3 bases: TGTGCCAGCAGCTTCATGCCAGCAGGAGACTACGAGCAGTACTTC.

The chain uses TRBV21-1 and TRBJ1-2. TRBV21-1 is designated a pseudogene. This CDR3 comprises 17 residues. DNA of the CDR3: TGTGCCAGCAGCAAATCCCGGACCGACGCATTAAACTATGGCTACACCTTC. The encoded protein is CASSKSRTDALNYGYTF.

V is TRBV7-9 and J is TRBJ1-5; D unclear. V was shortened by 5 bases and J by 7 bases, with 9 bases between the two germline ends. The CDR3 is 12 residues long. Germline V gene lookup returns CDR1 SEHNR and CDR2 FQNEAQ (reference sequence). CDR3: CASSPVGQPQHF. The CDR3 DNA sequence: TGTGCCAGCAGCCCCGTTGGCCAGCCCCAGCATTTT. Full variable domain (rest looked up from reference TRBV7-9 and TRBJ1-5): DTGVSQNPRHKITKRGQNVTFRCDPISEHNRLYWYRQTLGQGPEFLTYFQNEAQLEKSRLLSDRFSAERPKGSFSTLEIQRTEQGDSAMYLCASSPVGQPQHFGDGTRLSIL.

The J gene is TRBJ2-2, the V gene TRBV7-9; D is undetermined. Trimming removed 3 bases from V and 5 bases from J, with 16 bases in between. The CDR3 runs 16 residues. Germline values: CDR1 SEHNR, CDR2 FQNEAQ (reference sequence). In DNA form, the CDR3 reads TGTGCCAGCAGCTTTCAACTACGTTCGGAAACCGGGGAGCTGTTTTTT. It codes for CASSFQLRSETGELFF.

This clone turned up a few times. This rearrangement joins TRBV10-3 to TRBJ2-7, with 8 bases aligning to TRBD1. Germline-derived CDR1 and CDR2 are ENHRY and SYGVKD. The CDR3 is 12 residues long. With V trimmed by 11 bases and J by 4 bases, 7 bases remained unmatched. The CDR3 DNA reads TGTGCCGTCGGACAGGGAGGTTACGAGCAGTACTTC. This gives the protein CAVGQGGYEQYF.

The rearrangement uses TRBV7-3 and TRBJ2-3; TRBD2 is a possible D gene (6 bases). V dropped 5 bases and J dropped 1 base, with 10 bases sitting between them. Germline V gives CDR1 SGHTA, CDR2 FQGTGA. The CDR3 contains 14 residues. The CDR3 here is CASSPVAGTDTQYF. Here the CDR3 DNA reads TGTGCCAGCAGCCCAGTAGCGGGCACAGATACGCAGTATTTT.

J is TRBJ1-1 and V is TRBV5-6; 9 bases are a match to TRBD1. The CDR3 has 15 residues. Trimming cost V 4 bases and J 1 base; bases outside gene matches: 5. CDR1 and CDR2 (germline): SGHDT, YYEEEE. The CDR3 bases are TGTGCCAGCAGCCCTAGGACAGGGGCGAACACTGAAGCTTTCTTT. Its translation is CASSPRTGANTEAFF. The full variable domain, completed using reference TRBV5-6 and TRBJ1-1, is DAGVTQSPTHLIKTRGQQVTLRCSPKSGHDTVSWYQQALGQGPQFIFQYYEEEERQRGNFPDRFSGHQFPNYSSELNVNALLLGDSALYLCASSPRTGANTEAFFGQGTRLTVV.

The rearrangement links TRBV27 to TRBJ1-1; D not certain. Trimming stripped 7 bases from V and 2 bases from J, with 8 bases between. The CDR3 consists of 12 residues. Germline CDR1 and CDR2: MNHEY and SMNVEV (reference sequence). The CDR3 spells CASKLGNTEAFF. The DNA for the CDR3 is TGTGCCAGCAAACTAGGAAACACTGAAGCTTTCTTT.

This clone occurred a few times. CDR3 sequence reads: CASSGDTPPESGANVLTF. CDR3 bases: TGTGCCAGCAGCGGCGACACGCCTCCCGAATCTGGGGCCAACGTCCTGACTTTC. The rearrangement links TRBV7-9 to TRBJ2-6, with D uncertain. Trimming removed 5 bases from V and 1 base from J, with 18 bases in between. Germline CDR1 SEHNR, CDR2 FQNEAQ (reference sequence). The CDR3 totals 18 residues.

The sample holds one count of this clone. The chain carries TRBV4-3 and TRBJ1-2; D not certain. Germline CDR1 LGHNA, CDR2 YSLEER. CDR3 length equals 13 residues. V lost 4 bases to trimming and J lost 6 bases, with 12 bases between them. CDR3 loop: CASSLTGLDGYTF. The CDR3 region has the DNA TGCGCCAGCAGCCTGACTGGTTTGGATGGCTACACCTTC.

The chain combines TRBV9 with TRBJ2-6; maybe TRBD2 (5 bases). The CDR3 totals 16 residues. V was clipped by 7 bases and J by 4 bases, with 18 bases between them. Germline loops: CDR1 SGDLS, CDR2 YYNGEE. The CDR3 spells CASGGPSIGGANVLTF. The CDR3 DNA sequence: TGTGCCAGCGGCGGGCCCAGCATAGGGGGGGCCAACGTCCTGACTTTC.

V is TRBV7-6 and J is TRBJ2-7; unclear D gene. The CDR3 contains 13 residues. V was trimmed by 1 base and J by 3 bases, leaving 7 bases between them. Germline V gene lookup returns CDR1 SGHVS and CDR2 FNYEAQ. The CDR3 coding sequence is TGTGCCAGCAGCTTAGTCAAGGACTACGAGCAGTACTTC. Its translation is CASSLVKDYEQYF.

J is TRBJ1-2 and V is TRBV7-9; D possibly corresponds to TRBD1 (5 bases). Trimming removed 0 bases at V and 5 bases at J, with 22 bases between. CDR3 size: 18 residues. The germline gives CDR1 SEHNR, CDR2 FQNEAQ (reference sequence). CDR3 bases: TGTGCCAGCAGCTTAGCCGTCGAAATCAGGGATGGCGATTATGGCTACACCTTC. Encoded protein: CASSLAVEIRDGDYGYTF. The entire variable domain, with the rest obtained from reference TRBV7-9 and TRBJ1-2, is as follows: DTGVSQNPRHKITKRGQNVTFRCDPISEHNRLYWYRQTLGQGPEFLTYFQNEAQLEKSRLLSDRFSAERPKGSFSTLEIQRTEQGDSAMYLCASSLAVEIRDGDYGYTFGSGTRLTVV.

Comment on this clone: The sample contains more than one DNA sequence encoding this CDR3. This chain joins TRBV9 and TRBJ2-7, with a possible D match to TRBD2 (6 bases). This CDR3 has 12 amino acids. CDR1 and CDR2 (germline): SGDLS, YYNGEE. The V gene lost 4 bases and the J gene lost 3 bases, with 8 bases spanning the gap. The CDR3 coding sequence is TGTGCCAGCAGCCCCGGGGGCTACGAGCAGTACTTC. Translating gives CASSPGGYEQYF.

The genes are TRBV19 and TRBJ1-5; D may be TRBD1 (6 bases). The CDR3 covers 17 residues. Germline V gives CDR1 LNHDA, CDR2 SQIVND (reference sequence). The ends were cut back, 10 bases at V and 2 bases at J, with 24 bases in the middle. In DNA form, the CDR3 reads TGTGCCACCTCTCCGGGGGGCGATTTAGATGGCAATCAGCCCCAGCATTTT. This translates into CATSPGGDLDGNQPQHF.

The chain couples TRBV19 to TRBJ1-5, with 7 bases fitting TRBD1. The CDR3 runs 16 residues. V dropped 7 bases and J dropped 5; count of bases not matched to a gene: 14. CDR1 LNHDA and CDR2 SQIVND come from the germline V gene (reference sequence). In DNA, the CDR3 is TGTGCCAGTAAAGACTGGGGTCCTCAGGGGGATCAGCCCCAGCATTTT. Translated, it gives CASKDWGPQGDQPQHF.

The genes are TRBV11-1 and TRBJ1-1, with D perhaps TRBD1 (5 bases). From germline, CDR1 is SGHAT and CDR2 FQDESV (reference sequence). The CDR3 loop spans 15 amino acids. V was shortened by 5 bases and J by 0 bases, with 13 bases between the two germline ends. This CDR3 is CASSIRDGVNTEAFF. The CDR3, as DNA: TGTGCCAGCAGCATTCGGGACGGGGTGAACACTGAAGCTTTCTTT.

V and J are TRBV29-1 and TRBJ2-7, with 9 bases matching TRBD2. The CDR3 extends over 13 amino acids. The V gene end was trimmed by 3 bases and the J gene end by 3 bases; junction bases not matched to a gene: 3. Per germline, CDR1 SQVTM and CDR2 ANQGSEA. The CDR3 here is CSVDGTSSYEQYF. As DNA, the CDR3 is TGCAGCGTTGATGGGACTAGCAGCTACGAGCAGTACTTC.

The CDR3 nucleotides are TGTGCCAGCAGCTCCCCATTTACCGTGAACACTGAAGCTTTCTTT. Translated, it gives CASSSPFTVNTEAFF. The chain combines TRBV7-9 with TRBJ1-1, with no clear D. V was trimmed by 4 bases and J by 0 bases, leaving 12 bases between them. The CDR3 sequence is 15 residues long. The germline gives CDR1 SEHNR, CDR2 FQNEAQ (reference sequence).

This clone was counted ten times or more. The rearrangement uses TRBV9 and TRBJ2-3; D tentatively fits TRBD1 or TRBD2 (6 bases each). V shed 2 bases and J shed 6 bases, with 10 bases lying between them. This CDR3 comprises 13 residues. Per germline, CDR1 SGDLS and CDR2 YYNGEE. The chain's CDR3 is CASSVGGEDTQYF. The CDR3 region has the DNA TGTGCCAGCAGCGTGGGGGGCGAGGATACGCAGTATTTT.